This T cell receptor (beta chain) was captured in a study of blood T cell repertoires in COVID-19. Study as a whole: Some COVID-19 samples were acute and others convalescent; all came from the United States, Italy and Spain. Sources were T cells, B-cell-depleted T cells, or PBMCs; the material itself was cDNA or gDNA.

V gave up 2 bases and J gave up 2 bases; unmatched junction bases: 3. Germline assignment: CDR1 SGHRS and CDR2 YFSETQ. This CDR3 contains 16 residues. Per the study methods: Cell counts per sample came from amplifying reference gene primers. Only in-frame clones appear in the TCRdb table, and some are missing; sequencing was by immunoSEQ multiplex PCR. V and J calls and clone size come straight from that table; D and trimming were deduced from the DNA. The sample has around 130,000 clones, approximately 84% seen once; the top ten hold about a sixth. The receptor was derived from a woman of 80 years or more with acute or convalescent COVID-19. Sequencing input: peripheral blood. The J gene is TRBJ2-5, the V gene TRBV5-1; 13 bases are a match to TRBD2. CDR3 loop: CASSLLAGGVQETQYF. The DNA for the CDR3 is TGCGCCAGCAGCTTACTAGCGGGAGGGGTTCAAGAGACCCAGTACTTC.